One T cell receptor beta chain is described in this entry. The antigen is not known. The data originate from a study of cytomegalovirus exposure and HLA in healthy donors. Study-wide background: According to later analysis, the same platform produced the 120 or so validation and several hundred first-cohort repertoires.

Some clones are missing from TCRdb's copy, which holds only in-frame ones; the method was immunoSEQ multiplex PCR. Seen here are 200,000 to 250,000 clones, roughly 88% observed once, and the top ten hold over 13%. While the first cohort had 500 to 700 subjects, the donors belonged to the separate validation cohort of roughly 130 subjects. Germline assignment: CDR1 MNHEY and CDR2 SMNVEV (reference sequence). V lost 6 bases, J lost 4 bases, and 4 bases stayed unmatched. The CDR3 runs to 14 residues. Study-level results: Many donors shared some public TCRs, even though most TCR sequences were rare.

This chain joins TRBV27 and TRBJ1-4; 8 bases line up with TRBD1. The sequence came from a woman in her twenties or thirties in good health and CMV-seropositive. Sequencing was performed on PBMCs. The CDR3 region has the DNA TGTGCCAGCAGCCTCGGACAGGGTAATGAAAAACTGTTTTTT. Residues: CASSLGQGNEKLFF.